The entry that follows covers one T cell receptor beta chain sequence. Antigen unknown. Germline CDR1 reads SQVTM; CDR2 reads ANQGSEA. The CDR3 has 14 amino acids. V trimming: 7 bases; J trimming: 0 bases; junction bases outside the gene matches: 4. Time point in this sample: peripheral blood 6 weeks after treatment start. The method was immunoSEQ multiplex PCR; TCRdb's version includes in-frame clones alone and lacks a portion of them. The data hold around 87,000 clones, with less than 85% observed a single time. These data belong to a study of PD-L1 blockade in urothelial cancer. About the study: Samples of blood were analyzed 3 weeks (second dose) and 6 weeks after treatment start.

General study points: A below-median TCR clonality in blood before treatment predicted better survival.

The starting material was PBMCs, obtained around atezolizumab (anti-PD-L1) treatment. The chain joins TRBV29-1 to TRBJ2-2; TRBD2 matches 8 bases. The sequence derives from a man aged 65 to 79 with urothelial cancer. The CDR3 DNA follows: TGCAGCGCGCACGGGGGGGCGAACACCGGGGAGCTGTTTTTT. Translating gives CSAHGGANTGELFF.